This T cell receptor (beta chain) was found in a study of cytomegalovirus exposure and HLA in healthy donors. 13 Jbeta primers and 60 Vbeta primers were used for the PCR. The data were produced by immunoSEQ multiplex PCR, yet TCRdb's version contains in-frame clones alone and is incomplete. The data contain about 140,000 clones, around 75% of them singletons. The CDR3 sequence is 12 residues long. The germline V gene encodes CDR1 MDHEN and CDR2 SYDVKM. V was shortened by 5 bases and J by 8 bases, with 10 bases between the two germline ends. This sequence was found in a man aged 35-49 years in good health and CMV-seronegative. This chain joins TRBV28 and TRBJ1-3, with a weak D call TRBD1 (5 bases). The sequenced material came from PBMCs. The CDR3 reads CASSKGEYTIYF. The CDR3 DNA follows: TGTGCCAGCAGTAAAGGGGAATACACCATATATTTT.